This T cell receptor (beta chain) was sequenced during a study of T-cell reconstitution after alpha-beta-depleted transplantation in children. This clonotype was seen more than once but under ten times. The CDR3 sequence is 13 residues long. V was clipped by 0 bases and J by 7 bases, with 9 bases between them. Germline CDR1 and CDR2: MNHEY and SVGAGI. Construction of the TCRbeta library involved unique molecular identifiers. Each CDR3 protein gets one entry after TCRdb re-called the PCR reads with MiXCR. Of fewer than 550,000 distinct CDR3 sequences listed, about a tenth were seen once; the top ten hold nearly 5.5%.

The receptor was derived from a human donor who donated a stem cell graft to a child with acute myeloid leukemia. The chain recombines TRBV6-5 with TRBJ1-1; tentatively, D is TRBD1 (6 bases). The sample in question was PBMCs from the stem cell graft donor, obtained from the stem cell graft. The CDR3 DNA reads as TGTGCCAGCAGTTACTCGCAGGGGCTTGAAGCTTTCTTT. Protein product: CASSYSQGLEAFF.